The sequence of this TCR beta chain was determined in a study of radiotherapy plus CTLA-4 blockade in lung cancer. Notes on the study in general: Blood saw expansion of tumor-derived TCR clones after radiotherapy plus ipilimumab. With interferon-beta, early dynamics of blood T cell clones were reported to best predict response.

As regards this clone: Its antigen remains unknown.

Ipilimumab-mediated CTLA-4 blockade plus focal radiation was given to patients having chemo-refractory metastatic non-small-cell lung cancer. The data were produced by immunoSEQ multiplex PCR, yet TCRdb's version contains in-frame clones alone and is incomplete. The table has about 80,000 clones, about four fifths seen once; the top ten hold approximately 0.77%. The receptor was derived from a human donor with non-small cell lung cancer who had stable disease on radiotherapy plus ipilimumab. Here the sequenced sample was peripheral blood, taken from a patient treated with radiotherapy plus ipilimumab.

The CDR3 nucleotides read TGTGCCAGCAGCGTAAATACCGGGCAGGTTAATGAAAAACTGTTTTTT. It translates to CASSVNTGQVNEKLFF. V gene TRBV7-2 combines with J gene TRBJ1-4; D gene uncertain. V dropped 5 bases and J dropped 4 bases, with 17 bases sitting between them. The CDR3 sequence is 16 residues long. The germline V gene has CDR1 SGHTA and CDR2 FQGNSA.